This T cell receptor (beta chain) was captured by sequencing in a study of cytotoxic CD8 clonotypes in ibrutinib-treated CLL. Study-wide context: Partial responders around 24, complete 2; some twelve progressed and approximately 15 stayed in remission by median 68 months. Mean per-sample yields comprised roughly 280,000 productive templates and tens of thousands of productive rearrangements.

Findings and caveats of the study: Stable or contracted on treatment, public clonotypes were also uncommon. At progression, clonality fell back toward baseline after rising at ibrutinib response.

Points on this clone: The antigen is undetermined.

V was pared by 1 base and J by 4 bases, with 13 bases between. Germline V lookup: CDR1 MGHRA, CDR2 YSYEKL. The length of the CDR3 is 16 residues. Profiled with immunoSEQ multiplex PCR; TCRdb holds only in-frame clones, not every one. The sample records about 120,000 clones, approximately 85% being singletons. The receptor was isolated from a human donor with chronic lymphocytic leukemia. The specimen was PBMCs, collected after 24 months of ibrutinib treatment. This sequence joins TRBV4-1 and TRBJ2-2; no reliable D call. Here the CDR3 DNA reads TGCGCCAGCAGCCAAGGAATATTATGGGGCACCGGGGAGCTGTTTTTT. Amino acid sequence: CASSQGILWGTGELFF.